What follows describes a single T cell receptor (beta chain). Clones were sequenced by immunoSEQ multiplex PCR, and TCRdb holds only the in-frame ones, with some missing. The repertoire includes about 69,000 clones, roughly 90% of them detected once, and 0.29% sits in the top ten. This sample was taken from a study of T cell changes during pregnancy in multiple sclerosis. The V gene lost 2 bases and the J gene lost 2 bases, with 10 bases spanning the gap. The CDR3 loop spans 14 amino acids. The germline CDR1 and CDR2 sequences are SNHLY and FYNNEI. This chain connects TRBV2 to TRBJ2-7, with D possibly TRBD2 on 5 matching bases. The specimen comprised CD4+ T cells from peripheral blood mononuclear cells, sampled in the third trimester of pregnancy. The sequence came from a female donor in good health, enrolled as a control in a pregnancy study. The CDR3 is CASSEIANAYEQYF. The CDR3 DNA reads TGTGCCAGCAGTGAAATAGCGAATGCCTACGAGCAGTACTTC.